This is a list of T cell receptor beta chains from one sample in a study of T cell responses to AZD1222 COVID-19 vaccine. The table came from immunoSEQ multiplex PCR; TCRdb's copy has only in-frame clones and leaves some out. The table shows 150,000 to 250,000 clones, with under 95% occurring only once. The source material was peripheral blood, sampled 28 days after the second AZD1222 dose. Every receptor here comes from an adult who received the AZD1222 COVID-19 vaccine. The CDR3 runs from the conserved cysteine through the conserved F or W.

v_gene	len	j_gene	CDR3aa
TRBV7-9	13	TRBJ1-5	CASSPEPNQPQHF
TRBV29-1	11	TRBJ1-2	CSVDGGDGYTF
TRBV29-1	13	TRBJ2-3	CSVGTTPADTQYF
TRBV7-9	13	TRBJ2-5	CASSPQIQETQYF
TRBV10-3	15	TRBJ1-1	CAIRKRGLPNTEAFF
TRBV5-1	15	TRBJ1-2	CASSLGTETHYGYTF
TRBV7-2	16	TRBJ2-3	CASSSAPTSGGATQYF
TRBV10-3	13	TRBJ1-2	CAISAGLGYGYTF
TRBV10-3	13	TRBJ1-5	CAISTGDNQPQHF
TRBV5-1	15	TRBJ2-7	CASSPGRGLTYEQYF
TRBV11-2	14	TRBJ1-1	CASSLAGGLGEAFF
TRBV3-1/TRBV3-2	16	TRBJ1-2	CASSLMDRPSNYGYTF
TRBV6-5	15	TRBJ1-1	CASSWAGQGATEAFF
TRBV14	15	TRBJ2-3	CASSRQSGGTDTQYF
TRBV19	15	TRBJ2-3	CASRTQGLGTDTQYF